The 20 T cell receptor beta chains in this list originate from one sample, sequenced in a study of T cell responses to AZD1222 COVID-19 vaccine. Assay: immunoSEQ multiplex PCR; the TCRdb copy retains only in-frame clones and omits some. The sample holds 13,000 to 15,000 clones, about 80% seen once. The source was peripheral blood, collected 28 days after the second AZD1222 dose. Receptor source: an adult who received the AZD1222 COVID-19 vaccine.

This rearrangement joins TRBV7-9 to TRBJ2-7, with 10 bases that match TRBD2. The CDR3 totals 12 residues. CDR1 is SEHNR, CDR2 FQNEAQ, per germline (reference sequence). CDR3 sequence reads: CAAGGTSYEQYF. The CDR3 DNA is TGTGCAGCGGGGGGGACCTCCTACGAGCAGTACTTC.

The chain employs TRBV5-1 and TRBJ2-7, with D unclear. V lost 4 bases and J 6 bases, leaving 14 bases between the germline ends. Germline lookup yields CDR1 SGHRS and CDR2 YFSETQ. The CDR3 is made up of 13 amino acids. The CDR3 here is CASSNVASGEQYF. CDR3 sequence (DNA): TGCGCCAGCAGCAACGTGGCTTCCGGCGAGCAGTACTTC.

This clone was counted a few times. J is TRBJ1-2 and V is TRBV29-1, with D hard to call. The CDR3 is made up of 12 amino acids. From germline, CDR1 is SQVTM and CDR2 ANQGSEA. CDR3 nucleotide sequence: TGCACCTCATCCTGGGGATCTGGGGGCTACACCTTC. It yields the protein CTSSWGSGGYTF. The entire variable domain, with the rest obtained from reference TRBV29-1 and TRBJ1-2, is as follows: SAVISQKPSRDICQRGTSLTIQCQVDSQVTMMFWYRQQPGQSLTLIATANQGSEATYESGFVIDKFPISRPNLTFSTLTVSNMSPEDSSIYLCTSSWGSGGYTFGSGTRLTVV.

The chain couples TRBV6-6 to TRBJ1-1, with D possibly matching TRBD1 (5 bases). Germline CDR1 MNHNY, CDR2 SVGAGI (reference sequence). The V end lost 6 bases, the J end lost 3 bases, and 14 bases lay between the germline ends. CDR3 size: 14 residues. The CDR3 DNA reads TGTGCCAGCAGACCGGGGACTTGGCACACTGAAGCTTTCTTT. It codes for CASRPGTWHTEAFF.

The chain recombines TRBV4-3 with TRBJ1-6; D might be TRBD1 (5 bases). The CDR3 consists of 17 residues. V was clipped by 0 bases and J by 9 bases, with 18 bases between them. The V gene's germline CDR1 is LGHNA and CDR2 YSLEER. The CDR3 loop is CASSQDRGRYGGSPLHF. CDR3 nucleotide sequence: TGCGCCAGCAGCCAAGATCGGGGGAGGTACGGAGGTTCACCCCTCCACTTT.

The J gene is TRBJ1-2, the V gene TRBV2; D gene uncertain. Deletions cut 10 bases from V and 4 bases from J, with 16 bases between. The CDR3 is made up of 13 amino acids. CDR1 is SNHLY and CDR2 is FYNNEI in the germline V gene. The CDR3 here is CATGLSKPYGYTF. Here the CDR3 DNA reads TGTGCCACCGGACTGTCAAAGCCCTATGGCTACACCTTC.

The chain recombines TRBV30 with TRBJ2-7, with D uncertain. Germline CDR1 and CDR2: GTSNPN and SVGIG (reference sequence). Trimming took off 2 bases at V and 1 base at J, with 9 bases between the two ends. The CDR3 spans 13 residues. CDR3 loop: CAWSLYRSYEQYF. Here the CDR3 DNA reads TGTGCCTGGAGTTTATATAGGTCCTACGAGCAGTACTTC.

This chain uses TRBV11-3 with TRBJ1-1, with 7 bases identical to TRBD1. There are 14 residues in the CDR3. J gave up 6 bases and V 5 bases, and 9 bases lay outside the gene matches. The germline gives CDR1 SGHNT, CDR2 YENEEA. The CDR3 DNA reads TGTGCCAGCAGCGAGGGACAGAAGGGCGCTGAAGCTTTCTTT. This codes for CASSEGQKGAEAFF.

This sequence joins TRBV9 and TRBJ1-4, with no clear D. V was pared by 7 bases and J by 7 bases, with 14 bases between. This CDR3 spans 13 amino acids. The germline V gene has CDR1 SGDLS and CDR2 YYNGEE. The CDR3, as DNA: TGTGCCAGCGCGGCGGTCCCGGGTGAAAAACTGTTTTTT. Its translation: CASAAVPGEKLFF.

J is TRBJ1-1 and V is TRBV27; maybe TRBD1 (6 bases). This CDR3 is 15 amino acids long. V was trimmed by 0 bases and J by 1 base, leaving 9 bases between them. Germline CDR1 and CDR2: MNHEY and SMNVEV (reference sequence). CDR3 in amino acids: CASSLSSRGNTEAFF. CDR3 DNA: TGTGCCAGCAGTTTATCTTCCAGGGGGAACACTGAAGCTTTCTTT.

J is TRBJ1-2 and V is TRBV7-3; 11 bases match TRBD1. The CDR3 runs to 16 residues. The germline CDR1 and CDR2 sequences are SGHTA and FQGTGA. The V and J ends lost 1 base and 8 bases, in that order; junction bases with no gene match: 9. The chain's CDR3 is CASSLIPGQGEYGYTF. The DNA of the CDR3 is TGTGCCAGCAGCTTAATTCCGGGACAGGGGGAATACGGCTACACCTTC. Supplemented by reference TRBV7-3 and TRBJ1-2, the full variable domain reads GAGVSQTPSNKVTEKGKYVELRCDPISGHTALYWYRQSLGQGPEFLIYFQGTGAADDSGLPNDRFFAVRPEGSVSTLKIQRTERGDSAVYLCASSLIPGQGEYGYTFGSGTRLTVV.

The chain carries TRBV9 and TRBJ2-1; perhaps TRBD1 as D (6 bases). Trimming took 0 bases from V and 8 from J, leaving 15 bases between them. The CDR3 has 15 residues. Germline values: CDR1 SGDLS, CDR2 YYNGEE. The CDR3 loop reads CASSVGWGRGDEQFF. CDR3 nucleotide sequence: TGTGCCAGCAGCGTAGGTTGGGGCAGGGGCGATGAGCAGTTCTTC.

The CDR3 here is CASSTSTSATGELFF. The CDR3 DNA reads TGTGCCAGCTCGACCAGTACTAGCGCCACCGGGGAGCTGTTTTTT. This sequence joins TRBV18 and TRBJ2-2; 7 nucleotides align to TRBD2. V lost 6 bases and J lost 4; bases outside the gene matches: 8. The germline V gene encodes CDR1 KGHSH and CDR2 LQKENI. The CDR3 consists of 15 residues.

The chain is built from TRBV30 and TRBJ1-5; 7 nucleotides agree with TRBD1. Trimming cost V 0 bases and J 2 bases; bases outside gene matches: 7. CDR3 length: 16 residues. Germline CDR1 reads GTSNPN; CDR2 reads SVGIG (reference sequence). CDR3 nucleotide sequence: TGTGCCTGGAGTGTACAGGGGTTTCTTGGCAATCAGCCCCAGCATTTT. This translates into CAWSVQGFLGNQPQHF.

The chain links TRBV28 to TRBJ1-2, with TRBD1 as a possible D gene (6 bases). The CDR3 is 15 residues long. From germline, CDR1 is MDHEN and CDR2 SYDVKM. The germline V and J ends were trimmed by 2 bases and 2 bases, with 12 bases remaining between them. In DNA, the CDR3 is TGTGCCAGCAGTTTAAGGGGGTGGATAAACTATGGCTACACCTTC. Its translation is CASSLRGWINYGYTF.

The rearrangement uses TRBV7-9 and TRBJ1-2, with D perhaps matching TRBD1 (5 bases). V lost 1 base and J lost 0, with 12 bases in between. Germline CDR1 and CDR2: SEHNR and FQNEAQ (reference sequence). The CDR3 covers 16 residues. The CDR3 here is CASSLEVPGPNYGYTF. In DNA form, the CDR3 reads TGTGCCAGCAGCTTAGAGGTTCCAGGGCCTAACTATGGCTACACCTTC. The full variable domain, in which reference TRBV7-9 and TRBJ1-2 provide the parts outside the CDR3, is DTGVSQNPRHKITKRGQNVTFRCDPISEHNRLYWYRQTLGQGPEFLTYFQNEAQLEKSRLLSDRFSAERPKGSFSTLEIQRTEQGDSAMYLCASSLEVPGPNYGYTFGSGTRLTVV.

The J gene is TRBJ2-1, the V gene TRBV13; 7 nucleotides agree with TRBD2. CDR1 and CDR2 from the germline V gene are PRHDT and FYEKMQ (reference sequence). The V and J ends lost 3 bases and 0 bases, in that order; junction bases with no gene match: 2. This CDR3 spans 15 amino acids. The CDR3 DNA is TGTGCCAGCAGCTTCGGGGGGAGCTCCTACAATGAGCAGTTCTTC. Its translation is CASSFGGSSYNEQFF.

The genes are TRBV10-3 and TRBJ2-2; no clear D. The length of the CDR3 is 14 residues. Germline lookup yields CDR1 ENHRY and CDR2 SYGVKD. V gave up 11 bases and J gave up 4 bases, with 17 bases separating them. Written as DNA, the CDR3 is TGTGCCGCCTCCTCGGATATTAGCACCGGGGAGCTGTTTTTT. Protein product: CAASSDISTGELFF.

The V call is TRBV5-1, the J call TRBJ2-7; TRBD1 matches at 9 bases. CDR1 SGHRS and CDR2 YFSETQ come from the germline V gene. The trim removed 0 bases at V and 2 bases at J, leaving 0 bases unmatched. The CDR3 runs to 14 residues. CDR3: CASSLGQGAYEQYF. CDR3 nucleotides: TGCGCCAGCAGCTTGGGACAGGGGGCCTACGAGCAGTACTTC. The full variable domain, rest sourced from reference TRBV5-1 and TRBJ2-7, is KAGVTQTPRYLIKTRGQQVTLSCSPISGHRSVSWYQQTPGQGLQFLFEYFSETQRNKGNFPGRFSGRQFSNSRSEMNVSTLELGDSALYLCASSLGQGAYEQYFGPGTRLTVT.

The chain couples TRBV11-2 to TRBJ2-7, with D possibly TRBD1 on 5 matching bases. CDR3 size: 15 residues. Germline-derived CDR1 and CDR2 are SGHAT and FQNNGV. Between the trimmed V and J ends, which lost 3 bases and 2 bases, there was a span of 14 bases. The CDR3: CASSLSDRDTYEQYF. CDR3 bases: TGTGCCAGCAGCTTGAGTGACAGAGATACCTACGAGCAGTACTTC.